These 21 T cell receptor beta chains share one sample of origin, sequenced in a study of CXCR3-negative and CXCR3-positive naive CD8 T cells (dated by TCRdb to the late 2010s). Overall study outcomes, separate from this receptor: TRB CDR3s from CXCR3-positive naive cells showed higher hydrophobicity (lower Kidera factor 4), lower energy, and higher strength and volume indices than CXCR3-negative naive cells.

Their antigens are not known. Sequencing instrument: NextSeq 550. The Human TCR Profiling Kit (MiLaboratory) was used to make UMI-labeled 5' RACE TRB cDNA libraries. Each entry corresponds to one CDR3 protein sequence from reads that TCRdb reprocessed, and DNA is not given. The table kept for this sample lists 130,000 to 150,000 distinct CDR3 sequences. Together, the top ten hold around 0.28% of the sample. The sequenced material came from naive CXCR3+ CD8+ T cells from blood. This specimen's cell subset or site label, per the study, means: CD45RO-CCR7+CD27+CD95- naive CD8+ T cells expressing CXCR3 (TNR3+). The receptors come from a human donor in good health. Some clones in this sample may be carry-over from other donors' samples.

The chain carries TRBV29-1 and TRBJ2-4; TCRdb's assignment of TRBD1 cannot be checked, as there is no DNA. In germline, CDR1 is SQVTM, CDR2 ANQGSEA. The CDR3 is made up of 15 amino acids. The CDR3 sequence is CSVEDTGGAKNIQYF.

The chain couples TRBV7-2 to TRBJ1-1; with no DNA, the TCRdb D assignment of TRBD1 cannot be verified. CDR1 is SGHTA, CDR2 FQGNSA, per germline. The CDR3 loop spans 15 amino acids. CDR3 loop: CASSLLPDLGTEAFF.

This chain joins TRBV11-2 and TRBJ2-5; TCRdb picks TRBD2, but there is no DNA to check that call. The CDR3 runs to 15 residues. Germline V gene lookup returns CDR1 SGHAT and CDR2 FQNNGV. The CDR3 loop reads CASMGGSGGQETQYF.

The chain uses TRBV7-6 and TRBJ2-7; there is no DNA to check the TCRdb D call of TRBD1. The CDR3 has 15 residues. Germline lookup yields CDR1 SGHVS and CDR2 FNYEAQ. The CDR3 loop is CASSLWSGTGDEQYF. Full variable domain (outside the CDR3, taken from reference TRBV7-6 and TRBJ2-7): GAGVSQSPRYKVTKRGQDVALRCDPISGHVSLYWYRQALGQGPEFLTYFNYEAQQDKSGLPNDRFSAERPEGSISTLTIQRTEQRDSAMYRCASSLWSGTGDEQYFGPGTRLTVT.

The V gene is TRBV20-1, the J gene TRBJ2-1; absent DNA, TCRdb's TRBD2 call cannot be checked. Looked up from germline, CDR1 is DFQATT and CDR2 is SNEGSKA (reference sequence). The CDR3 length is 14 residues. CDR3 residues: CSARSSGGDNEQFF.

The chain recombines TRBV7-9 with TRBJ1-1. CDR1 and CDR2 (germline): SEHNR, FQNEAQ (reference sequence). The CDR3 contains 13 residues. CDR3 residues: CASSLALGTEAFF. Drawing the rest from reference TRBV7-9 and TRBJ1-1, the complete variable domain is DTGVSQNPRHKITKRGQNVTFRCDPISEHNRLYWYRQTLGQGPEFLTYFQNEAQLEKSRLLSDRFSAERPKGSFSTLEIQRTEQGDSAMYLCASSLALGTEAFFGQGTRLTVV.

The chain recombines TRBV6-5 with TRBJ2-7. The CDR3 length is 14 residues. Germline lookup yields CDR1 MNHEY and CDR2 SVGAGI. The CDR3 loop reads CASSNGRLSYEQYF.

V gene TRBV29-1 combines with J gene TRBJ2-1; TCRdb names TRBD2, which stays unverified in the absence of DNA. The CDR3 length is 14 residues. Germline V lookup: CDR1 SQVTM, CDR2 ANQGSEA. This chain's CDR3 is CSVVPSGRGDEQFF.

V is TRBV7-3 and J is TRBJ2-7; TCRdb selects TRBD1, and the lack of DNA leaves this call unchecked. CDR3 length: 15 residues. In germline, CDR1 is SGHTA, CDR2 FQGTGA. The chain's CDR3 is CASSLGYGPQYEQYF.

The CDR3 sequence: CASSLGGPDTQYF. J is TRBJ2-3 and V is TRBV5-6; the TCRdb call, TRBD1, lacks DNA for checking. The CDR3 extends over 13 amino acids. The germline V gene has CDR1 SGHDT and CDR2 YYEEEE.

The rearrangement links TRBV29-1 to TRBJ1-1; TCRdb picks TRBD1, but there is no DNA to check that call. The CDR3 is 12 residues long. Germline V lookup: CDR1 SQVTM, CDR2 ANQGSEA. The CDR3 region is CSPTGLDTEAFF.

The chain has TRBV6-4 and TRBJ2-3; TCRdb calls TRBD1, which cannot be checked without DNA. Germline lookup yields CDR1 MRHNA and CDR2 SNTAGT. This CDR3 spans 13 amino acids. The CDR3 region is CATQDSYTDTQYF.

J is TRBJ1-1 and V is TRBV19; TCRdb's D call, TRBD1, is unchecked because there is no DNA. CDR1 is LNHDA and CDR2 is SQIVND in the germline V gene (reference sequence). This CDR3 contains 17 residues. CDR3 protein: CASSMTRQSRMNTEAFF.

The rearrangement joins TRBV29-1 to TRBJ2-7; TCRdb proposes TRBD2, but this gene call is untestable without DNA. Per the germline V gene, CDR1 is SQVTM and CDR2 is ANQGSEA. The CDR3 totals 14 residues. The CDR3: CSASGPGGFYEQYF.

This chain links TRBV7-2 with TRBJ1-4; TCRdb's D call, TRBD1, is unchecked because there is no DNA. This CDR3 has 15 residues. Germline loops: CDR1 SGHTA, CDR2 FQGNSA. CDR3 sequence reads: CASSQPGPTNEKLFF. Combining the CDR3 with reference TRBV7-2 and TRBJ1-4 gives the whole variable domain GAGVSQSPSNKVTEKGKDVELRCDPISGHTALYWYRQSLGQGLEFLIYFQGNSAPDKSGLPSDRFSAERTGGSVSTLTIQRTQQEDSAVYLCASSQPGPTNEKLFFGSGTQLSVL.

The V gene is TRBV19, the J gene TRBJ2-3. The length of the CDR3 is 11 residues. Germline assignment: CDR1 LNHDA and CDR2 SQIVND (reference sequence). CDR3: CASEDTDTQYF.

This CDR3 is CASSLGQLNYGYTF. The chain recombines TRBV5-1 with TRBJ1-2. CDR1 is SGHRS, CDR2 YFSETQ, per germline. The CDR3 has 14 amino acids.

The chain uses TRBV29-1 and TRBJ1-3. The CDR3 is 15 amino acids. Germline CDR1 SQVTM, CDR2 ANQGSEA. This CDR3 reads CSVEESAGSGNTIYF.

V gene TRBV15 combines with J gene TRBJ2-5; TCRdb picks TRBD1, but there is no DNA to check that call. The CDR3 length is 14 residues. CDR1 LNHNV and CDR2 YYDKDF come from the germline V gene (reference sequence). The CDR3 is CATSIQTGRETQYF.

The chain uses TRBV7-2 and TRBJ2-1. CDR3 length equals 13 residues. From germline, CDR1 is SGHTA and CDR2 FQGNSA. The CDR3 here is CASSTSVHNEQFF.

The chain employs TRBV7-6 and TRBJ2-4; TCRdb picks TRBD1, but there is no DNA to check that call. CDR3 length equals 15 residues. Germline-derived CDR1 and CDR2 are SGHVS and FNYEAQ. CDR3 amino acids: CASSSQGGAKNIQYF.